These T cell receptor beta chains were read from a single sample in a study of OX40 agonist ivuxolimab in advanced cancers. Here immunoSEQ multiplex PCR was the method, and the copy in TCRdb shows in-frame clones only, minus some. The table has 70,000 to 90,000 clones, 85% to 90% seen once. Sample: CD4+ or CD8+ T cells sorted from blood, taken in a trial of the OX40 agonist ivuxolimab. The receptors originated from an adult with an advanced solid tumor such as melanoma, head and neck, liver or kidney cancer. Both conserved end residues are part of each CDR3.

TRBV19	TRBJ2-3	CASSEKGGSPGDTQYF
TRBV2	NA	CASSDWSGTGSYEQYF
TRBV19	TRBJ2-2	CASSIADGRYTGELFF
TRBV6-6	TRBJ2-2	CASSSHRQGTGELFF
TRBV4-2	TRBJ2-3	CASSLAADTQYF
TRBV28	TRBJ1-1	CASSSQGGTEAFF
TRBV10-3	TRBJ2-7	CASSYSGGYEQYF
TRBV7-3	TRBJ2-3	CASSATVTDTQYF
TRBV19	TRBJ2-1	CASSISRAIEQFF
TRBV5-1	TRBJ2-7	CASSGDSTYEQYF
TRBV5-8	TRBJ1-2	CASSLDYRDRDYGYTF
TRBV4-1	TRBJ2-7	CASSQGGDEQYF
TRBV27	TRBJ2-3	CASSLTPTDTQYF
TRBV5-1	TRBJ2-7	CASSLADYYEQYF
TRBV7-9	TRBJ2-7	CASSETGGAYEQYF
TRBV5-4	TRBJ2-5	CASSNALGTGGGETQYF
TRBV14	TRBJ2-6	CASSQKGGGSSGANVLTF
TRBV2	TRBJ2-7	CASRGGVLSYEQYF
TRBV19	TRBJ2-7	CASSIFYQGSYEQYF
TRBV19	TRBJ2-7	CASSIAINWGQGTYEQYF
TRBV18	TRBJ2-3	CASSPPGDTQYF
TRBV5-1	TRBJ1-2	CASSSPTGLYTF
TRBV23-1	TRBJ2-7	CASSQDRELMSYEQYF
TRBV27	TRBJ1-1	CASRIRPGGERNTEAFF
TRBV11-3	TRBJ2-7	CASSTGTSGSLWAYEQYF
TRBV12-1	TRBJ1-5	CASSIMAGLGGDQPQHF
TRBV27	TRBJ2-7	CASSPPGGYEQYF
TRBV5-6	TRBJ2-7	CASSWWLAGTYEQYF
TRBV11-2	TRBJ1-1	CASRHSYFEAFF
TRBV5-1	TRBJ1-1	CASSRRDSDMNTEAFF
TRBV4-1	TRBJ2-7	CASSMRVAGGYEQYF
TRBV15	TRBJ2-6	CATSYNSGANVLTF
TRBV27	TRBJ2-7	CASEGSGGIREQYF
TRBV5-1	TRBJ2-2	CASSLGPTYNTGELFF
TRBV27	TRBJ1-2	CASARAKNIDRYGYTF
TRBV13	TRBJ2-7	CASSLGSGLAVREQYF
TRBV14	TRBJ1-1	CASSQEDRALGGTEAFF
TRBV21-1	TRBJ2-5	CASSKEERDRNQETQYF
TRBV5-1	TRBJ2-7	CASSLEGLAGAYEQYF
TRBV7-9	TRBJ2-7	CASSLKGTQYF
TRBV13	TRBJ2-2	CASSPGLGNTGELFF
TRBV19	TRBJ1-1	CASSTTGENTEAFF
TRBV4-1	TRBJ2-3	CASSQSGSTDTQYF
TRBV18	TRBJ2-3	CASSPRAAWRDTQYF
TRBV4-2	TRBJ2-4	CASSQEAGTGSIQYF
TRBV4-1	TRBJ2-7	CASSQGWTGSVSYEQYF
TRBV5-4	TRBJ1-2	CASSPRDGTYGYTF
TRBV7-8	TRBJ1-2	CASSRGNYGYTF